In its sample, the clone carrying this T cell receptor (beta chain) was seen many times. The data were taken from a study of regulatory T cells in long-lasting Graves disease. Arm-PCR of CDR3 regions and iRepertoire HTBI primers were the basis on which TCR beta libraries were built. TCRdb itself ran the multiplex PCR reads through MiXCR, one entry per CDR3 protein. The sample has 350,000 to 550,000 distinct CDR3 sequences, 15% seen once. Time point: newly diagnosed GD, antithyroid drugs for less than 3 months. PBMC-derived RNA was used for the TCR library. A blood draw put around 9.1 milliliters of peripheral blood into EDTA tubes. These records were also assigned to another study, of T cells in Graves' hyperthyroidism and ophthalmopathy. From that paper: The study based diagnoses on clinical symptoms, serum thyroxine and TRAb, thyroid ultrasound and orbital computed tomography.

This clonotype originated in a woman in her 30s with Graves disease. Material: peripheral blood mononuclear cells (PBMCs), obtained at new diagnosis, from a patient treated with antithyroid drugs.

CDR3 protein: CASSEMGYEQYF. In DNA form, the CDR3 reads TGTGCCAGCAGTGAAATGGGCTACGAGCAGTACTTC. This chain connects TRBV2 to TRBJ2-7, with unresolved D. Trimming stripped 2 bases from V and 3 bases from J, with 5 bases between. Looked up from germline, CDR1 is SNHLY and CDR2 is FYNNEI. The CDR3 runs 12 residues. Full variable domain (missing parts from reference TRBV2 and TRBJ2-7): EPEVTQTPSHQVTQMGQEVILRCVPISNHLYFYWYRQILGQKVEFLVSFYNNEISEKSEIFDDQFSVERPDGSNFTLKIRSTKLEDSAMYFCASSEMGYEQYFGPGTRLTVT.